Listed below are T cell receptor beta chains from one sample, sequenced in a study of blood T cell repertoires in COVID-19. Assay used: immunoSEQ multiplex PCR; TCRdb lists only in-frame clones, some missing. The profile shows around 140,000 clones, around 87% of them singletons. The sequenced material came from peripheral blood. All receptors come from a man between 65 and 85 years old with active COVID-19. Both conserved end residues are part of each CDR3. Clone sizes are given selectively: once, few, many, or a class where the clone is expanded.

TRBV2,TRBJ2-3,NA,CASKELAGSTDTQYF
TRBV6-5,TRBJ2-7,NA,CASIPGGQTGEQYF
TRBV28,TRBJ2-2,NA,CASSLGGTGAGELFF
TRBV3-1/TRBV3-2,TRBJ2-3,NA,CASSQDRQGQDTQYF
TRBV7-2,TRBJ2-7,NA,CASSPSGGSYEQYF
TRBV6-1,TRBJ1-2,NA,CASSEGAGGYTF
TRBV27,TRBJ1-3,NA,CASGIGVGNTIYF
TRBV11-2,TRBJ2-7,NA,CASSLLAGRDEQYF
TRBV2,TRBJ2-5,NA,CASSVGQKTQYF
TRBV7-2,TRBJ2-7,NA,CASSRDRGYEQYF
TRBV28,TRBJ1-1,NA,CASSLIPGAQPEAFF
TRBV30,TRBJ2-7,NA,CAWSDLAGGSYEQYF
TRBV28,TRBJ1-5,once,CAVQGSNQPQHF
TRBV10-3,TRBJ1-1,NA,CAISGTANTEAFF
TRBV6-1,TRBJ2-3,NA,CASSEGLAGQGRTDTQYF
TRBV11-1,TRBJ1-1,NA,CASSPIGGARTEAFF
TRBV2,TRBJ2-6,NA,CASSYSQSSGANVLTF
TRBV14,TRBJ1-1,once,CASMGGQGAIYTEAFF
TRBV11-3,TRBJ2-1,NA,CASSLARVAGNNEQFF
TRBV18,TRBJ2-1,NA,CASSLSRGGNEQFF
TRBV6-5,TRBJ1-1,once,CASNWDRNTEAFF
TRBV5-1,TRBJ2-2,NA,CASSLDSGSAGELFF
TRBV27,TRBJ2-7,NA,CASSIGQGVYEQYF
TRBV27,TRBJ2-1,NA,CASSLRGSSLYNEQFF
TRBV5-6,TRBJ1-6,NA,CASSFYRVGSPLHF
TRBV30,TRBJ2-7,NA,CAWSVGMTGVEQYF
TRBV28,TRBJ2-4,NA,CASSPGRTRRIQYF
TRBV3-1/TRBV3-2,TRBJ2-1,NA,CASSQAGGRAAYNEQFF
TRBV30,TRBJ1-1,NA,CAWSPLTGNTEAFF
TRBV7-2,TRBJ2-1,NA,CASSLGREVNEQFF
TRBV6-5,TRBJ1-3,NA,CASSLTRGNTIYF
TRBV5-1,TRBJ2-1,NA,CASSLGGGSEQFF
TRBV9,TRBJ2-7,NA,CASSVSLSSYEQYF
TRBV6-2/TRBV6-3,TRBJ1-2,NA,CASSYSGGLGYTF
TRBV3-1/TRBV3-2,TRBJ2-5,NA,CASSLAGGPQETQYF
TRBV12-3/TRBV12-4,TRBJ1-4,NA,CASSFSNEKLFF
TRBV20-1,TRBJ1-1,NA,CSASEAGGQRNTEAFF
TRBV11-3,TRBJ2-1,NA,CASSILPDSNEQFF
TRBV30,TRBJ1-2,NA,CAWSVRANYGYTF